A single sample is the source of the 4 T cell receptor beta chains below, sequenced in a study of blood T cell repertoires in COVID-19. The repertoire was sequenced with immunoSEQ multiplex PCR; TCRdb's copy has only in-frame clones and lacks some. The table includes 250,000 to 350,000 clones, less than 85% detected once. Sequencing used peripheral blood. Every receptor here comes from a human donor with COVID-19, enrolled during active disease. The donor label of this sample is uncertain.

The chain's CDR3 is CASINWRRGESYEQYF. DNA of the CDR3: TGTGCCAGCATTAATTGGCGCAGGGGGGAGTCCTACGAGCAGTACTTC. The V call is TRBV7-4, the J call TRBJ2-7, with D tentatively TRBD1 (7 bases). V was pared by 7 bases and J by 1 base, with 20 bases between. CDR1 and CDR2 (germline): SGHVT, SQSDAQ. The CDR3 is 16 amino acids.

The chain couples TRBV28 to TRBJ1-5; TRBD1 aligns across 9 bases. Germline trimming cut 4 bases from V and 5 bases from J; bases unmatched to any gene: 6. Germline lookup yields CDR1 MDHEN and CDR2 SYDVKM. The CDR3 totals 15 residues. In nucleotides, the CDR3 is TGTGCCAGCAGTTCGGACAGGGGCGGATATCAGCCCCAGCATTTT. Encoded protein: CASSSDRGGYQPQHF.

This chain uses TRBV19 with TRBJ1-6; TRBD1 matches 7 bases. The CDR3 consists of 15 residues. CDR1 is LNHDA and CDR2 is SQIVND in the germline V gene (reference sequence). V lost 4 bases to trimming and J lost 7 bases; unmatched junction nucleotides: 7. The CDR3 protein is CASSTVTGTNSPLHF. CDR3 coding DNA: TGTGCCAGTAGTACGGTGACAGGGACCAATTCACCCCTCCACTTT.

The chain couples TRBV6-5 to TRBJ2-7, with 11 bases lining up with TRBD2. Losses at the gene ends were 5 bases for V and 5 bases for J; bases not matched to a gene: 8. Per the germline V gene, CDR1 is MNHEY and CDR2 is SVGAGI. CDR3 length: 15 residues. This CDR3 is CASSILAGGTHEQYF. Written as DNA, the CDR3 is TGTGCCAGCAGTATTTTAGCGGGAGGGACCCACGAGCAGTACTTC.